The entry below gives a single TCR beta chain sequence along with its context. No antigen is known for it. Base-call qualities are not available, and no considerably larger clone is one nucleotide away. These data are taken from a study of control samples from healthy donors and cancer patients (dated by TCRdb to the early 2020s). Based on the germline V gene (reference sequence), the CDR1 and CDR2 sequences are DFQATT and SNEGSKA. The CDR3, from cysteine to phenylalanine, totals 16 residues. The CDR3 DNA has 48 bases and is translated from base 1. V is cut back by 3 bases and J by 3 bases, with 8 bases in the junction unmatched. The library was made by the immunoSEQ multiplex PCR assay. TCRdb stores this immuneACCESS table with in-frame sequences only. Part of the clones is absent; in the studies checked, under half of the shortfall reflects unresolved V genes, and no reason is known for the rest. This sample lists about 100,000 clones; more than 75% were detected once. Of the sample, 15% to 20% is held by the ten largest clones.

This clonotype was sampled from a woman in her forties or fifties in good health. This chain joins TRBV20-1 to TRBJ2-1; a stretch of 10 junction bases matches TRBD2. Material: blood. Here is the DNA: TGCAGTGCTAGTCCGGCTAGCGGGAGTGTCTACAATGAGCAGTTCTTC. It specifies CSASPASGSVYNEQFF.